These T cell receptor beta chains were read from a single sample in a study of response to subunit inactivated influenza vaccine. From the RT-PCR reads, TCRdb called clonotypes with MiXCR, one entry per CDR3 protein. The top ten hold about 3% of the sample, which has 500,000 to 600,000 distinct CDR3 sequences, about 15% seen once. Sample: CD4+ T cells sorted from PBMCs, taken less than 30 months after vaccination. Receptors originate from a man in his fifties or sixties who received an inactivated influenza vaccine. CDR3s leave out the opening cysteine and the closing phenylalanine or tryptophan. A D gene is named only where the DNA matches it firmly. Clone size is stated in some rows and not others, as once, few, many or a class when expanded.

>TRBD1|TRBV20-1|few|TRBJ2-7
SARDRSPYEQY
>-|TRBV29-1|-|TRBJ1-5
SAGDGNQPQH
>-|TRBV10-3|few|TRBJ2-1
AIRDISSYNEQF
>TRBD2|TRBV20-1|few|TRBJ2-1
SATGTTKDEQF
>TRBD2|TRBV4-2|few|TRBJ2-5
ASSQGVGTSLQETQY
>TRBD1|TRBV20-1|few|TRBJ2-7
SARATATGSYEQY
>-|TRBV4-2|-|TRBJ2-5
ASSQDGQQETQY
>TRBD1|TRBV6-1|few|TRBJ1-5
ASSEGWTGDWRGNQPQH
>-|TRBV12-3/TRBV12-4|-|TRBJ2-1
ASSPRLGIRSYNEQF
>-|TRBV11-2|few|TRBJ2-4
ASSSRDGAKNIQY
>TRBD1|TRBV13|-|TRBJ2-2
ASSITRDRVNTGELF
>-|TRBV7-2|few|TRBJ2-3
ATLRSSTDTQY
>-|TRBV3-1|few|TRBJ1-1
ASSPVGWDTEAF
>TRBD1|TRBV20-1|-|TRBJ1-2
SAGTGGVIGYT
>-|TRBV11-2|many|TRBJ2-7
ASSTGRTKKEQY
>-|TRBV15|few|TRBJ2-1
ATSMGDYNEQF
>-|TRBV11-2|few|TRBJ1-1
ASSLDIRGPEAF
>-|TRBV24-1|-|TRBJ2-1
ATSDPTSGANNEQF
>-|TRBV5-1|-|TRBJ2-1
ASSLEELWF
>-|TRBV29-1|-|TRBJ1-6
SVEIGIGGTLH
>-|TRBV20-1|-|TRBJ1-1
SQQDRSAFEAF
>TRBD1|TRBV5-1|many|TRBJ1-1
ASSRDRVWMNTEAF
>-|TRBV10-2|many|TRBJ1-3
ASSEWSGNTIY
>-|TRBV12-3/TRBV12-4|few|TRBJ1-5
ASSFAWDQPQH
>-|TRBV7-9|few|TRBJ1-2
ASSASSGHYGYT
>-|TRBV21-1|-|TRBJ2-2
ASSKAEGGFQSTGELF
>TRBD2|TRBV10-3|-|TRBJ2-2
AISKGLAGAGELF
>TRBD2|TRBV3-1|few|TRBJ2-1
ASSPTPTSGRFNEQF
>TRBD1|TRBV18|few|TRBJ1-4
ASARTGREKLF
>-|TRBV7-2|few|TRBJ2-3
ASSLYGPLNITDTQY
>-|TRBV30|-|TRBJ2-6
AWSPFGGTGANVLT
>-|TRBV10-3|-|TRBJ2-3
AISESAGTQY
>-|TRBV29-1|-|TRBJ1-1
SVGYSRAGKAF
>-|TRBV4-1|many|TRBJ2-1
ASSPTRGRSYNEQF
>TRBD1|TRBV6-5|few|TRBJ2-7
ASSYSGQGAVEQY
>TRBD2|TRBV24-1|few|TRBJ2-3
ATSYGLAGNTDTQY
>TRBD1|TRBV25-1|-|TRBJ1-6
ASREAGTGGSSPLH
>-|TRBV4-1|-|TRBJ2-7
ASSQAPLLFLYEQY
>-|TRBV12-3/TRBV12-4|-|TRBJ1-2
ASSLKGGASGGYT
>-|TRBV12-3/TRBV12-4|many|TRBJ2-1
ASSQRLYYNEQF
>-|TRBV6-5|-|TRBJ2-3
ASSYPRESYGQY
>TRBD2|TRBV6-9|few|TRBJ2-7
ASSYSGTGPYEQY
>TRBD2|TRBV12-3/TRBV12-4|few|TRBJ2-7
ASSVAGTSVYEQY
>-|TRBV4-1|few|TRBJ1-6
ASSNGILGISPLH
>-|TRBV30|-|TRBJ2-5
AWSVSTAETQY
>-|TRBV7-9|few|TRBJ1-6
ASSLALQTNSPLH
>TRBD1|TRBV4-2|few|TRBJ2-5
ASSQPDRRQETQY
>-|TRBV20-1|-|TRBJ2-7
SARSEPQLFHEQY
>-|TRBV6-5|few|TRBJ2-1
ASSYRGGKRNEQF
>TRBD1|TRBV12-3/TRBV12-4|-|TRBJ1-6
ASSPPGQGLGNYSPLH
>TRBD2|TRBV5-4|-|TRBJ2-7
ASGPKGTSGNEQY